A selection of T cell receptor beta chains follows, all from one sample in a study of Ad26.COV2.S vaccination and SARS-CoV-2 variants. Measured with immunoSEQ multiplex PCR; TCRdb has only the in-frame clones, and not every one. Among around 340,000 clones, about 86% were seen once, and the ten largest hold approximately 12%. Sequences were derived from peripheral blood, sampled in a trial of Ad26.COV2.S vaccine versus placebo. Source of these receptors: a person aged 18-60 years who received the Ad26.COV2.S COVID-19 vaccine or a placebo. The conserved cysteine and the conserved F or W are not part of the CDR3 here. Each record gives: V gene, J gene, CDR3 protein.

V: TRBV27
J: TRBJ1-3
CDR3: ASSLRTPYSGNTIY

V: TRBV6-5
J: TRBJ2-7
CDR3: ASSVAGAVSYEQY

V: TRBV7-9
J: TRBJ2-7
CDR3: ASSYPGTGQAEQY

V: TRBV11-2
J: TRBJ2-5
CDR3: ASSLNLAGGPGETQY

V: TRBV7-9
J: TRBJ1-1
CDR3: ASSAQGNTEAF

V: TRBV4-1
J: TRBJ1-5
CDR3: ASSQGGMGDSNQPQH

V: TRBV4-2
J: TRBJ2-2
CDR3: ASSQDSTRGAGELF

V: TRBV14
J: TRBJ2-3
CDR3: ASSQADLNPDTQY

V: TRBV28
J: TRBJ2-7
CDR3: ASSGAGTGKYEQY

V: TRBV4-2
J: TRBJ2-7
CDR3: ASSQDRGQGKGEQY

V: TRBV9
J: TRBJ2-7
CDR3: ASSLGSAPLTYEQY

V: TRBV24-1
J: TRBJ2-1
CDR3: ATGGEYNEQF

V: TRBV4-1
J: TRBJ2-5
CDR3: ASSQGLTGWETQY

V: TRBV7-3
J: TRBJ1-1
CDR3: ASSTGGASTEAF

V: TRBV14
J: TRBJ2-1
CDR3: ASSQVAGGPRNEQF

V: TRBV11-2
J: TRBJ2-3
CDR3: ASSPGADTQY

V: TRBV24-1
J: TRBJ2-7
CDR3: ATSDSEPGTSGSYEQY

V: TRBV3-1/TRBV3-2
J: TRBJ2-1
CDR3: ASSQGLARSEQF

V: TRBV29-1
J: TRBJ1-1
CDR3: SVDDRGTEAF

V: TRBV4-1
J: TRBJ2-1
CDR3: ASSQVFSGGPGEQF

V: TRBV12-3/TRBV12-4
J: TRBJ2-1
CDR3: ATGGSSYNEQF

V: TRBV6-2/TRBV6-3
J: TRBJ1-2
CDR3: ASSKLGTSHGYT

V: TRBV3-1/TRBV3-2
J: TRBJ1-5
CDR3: ASSPGPHNQPQH

V: TRBV28
J: TRBJ1-5
CDR3: ASSLGNRDDQPQH

V: TRBV3-1/TRBV3-2
J: TRBJ2-7
CDR3: ASGSWDSPYEQY

V: TRBV4-3
J: TRBJ2-7
CDR3: ASSLDRESYEQY

V: TRBV3-1/TRBV3-2
J: TRBJ2-7
CDR3: ASSQDLGTAPFGEQY

V: TRBV6-5
J: TRBJ1-4
CDR3: ASSYNAGREEKLF

V: TRBV4-3
J: TRBJ2-5
CDR3: ASSQEASQETQY

V: TRBV28
J: TRBJ2-7
CDR3: ASSPPGHLRYEQY

V: TRBV12-5
J: TRBJ2-2
CDR3: ASGPSSGTGELF

V: TRBV24-1
J: TRBJ2-1
CDR3: ATSVAGVEQF

V: TRBV7-9
J: TRBJ2-6
CDR3: ASSSPPGGLGANVLT

V: TRBV28
J: TRBJ1-5
CDR3: ATARDRELRGQPQH

V: TRBV5-1
J: TRBJ2-7
CDR3: ASSAGTALYEQY

V: TRBV28
J: TRBJ2-5
CDR3: ASSFRPDRGAPLWETQY

V: TRBV10-2
J: TRBJ2-1
CDR3: ASSDPIGLAGGRADNEQF

V: TRBV18
J: TRBJ2-1
CDR3: ASSPRGERHNEQF

V: TRBV7-2
J: TRBJ2-5
CDR3: ASSLGQQETQY

V: TRBV10-2
J: TRBJ1-6
CDR3: ASSEASNSPLH

V: TRBV19
J: TRBJ1-1
CDR3: ASSIGEKNTEAF

V: TRBV5-1
J: TRBJ2-2
CDR3: ASSLVGTGTGELF

V: TRBV28
J: TRBJ2-7
CDR3: ASSPDRESSYEQY

V: TRBV5-4
J: TRBJ1-3
CDR3: ASSPGKGRDSGNTIY

V: TRBV5-1
J: TRBJ1-4
CDR3: ASSLTVTNEKLF